Listed below are T cell receptor beta chains from one sample, sequenced in a study of cytomegalovirus exposure and HLA in healthy donors. Assay used: immunoSEQ multiplex PCR; TCRdb lists only in-frame clones, some missing. The sample has 100,000 to 150,000 clones, 83% seen once. Sequenced input: PBMCs. Source of these receptors: a girl aged 2 to 9 in good health and CMV-seronegative. The CDR3 runs from the conserved cysteine through the conserved F or W. The order of the fields is CDR3 protein, CDR3 DNA, J gene, D gene, V gene, clone size. D genes are given only for firm matches. Some rows have no size entry. The others give once, few or many, or a class for an expanded clone.

CDR3: CASSIVVGAGGHNEQFF
DNA: TGTGCCAGTAGTATAGTTGTGGGGGCGGGAGGGCACAATGAGCAGTTCTTC
J: TRBJ2-1
D: TRBD2
V: TRBV19
size: -

CDR3: CASSFSTGGASGTEAFF
DNA: TGTGCCAGCAGCTTCTCCACAGGGGGCGCGTCGGGAACTGAAGCTTTCTTT
J: TRBJ1-1
D: TRBD1
V: TRBV7-9
size: -

CDR3: CAISELPRGRYNEQFF
DNA: TGTGCCATCAGTGAGCTCCCCAGGGGGCGTTACAATGAGCAGTTCTTC
J: TRBJ2-1
D: TRBD1
V: TRBV10-3
size: -

CDR3: CASSFGTDFTDTQYF
DNA: TGTGCTAGCAGCTTCGGGACAGACTTCACAGATACGCAGTATTTT
J: TRBJ2-3
D: TRBD1
V: TRBV7-7
size: -

CDR3: CASSSIGQGRYEQYF
DNA: TGTGCCAGCAGCTCCATTGGACAGGGTCGCTACGAGCAGTACTTC
J: TRBJ2-7
D: TRBD1
V: TRBV5-6
size: -

CDR3: CASSQKDRRNTEAFF
DNA: TGCGCCAGCAGCCAAAAGGACAGACGGAACACTGAAGCTTTCTTT
J: TRBJ1-1
D: -
V: TRBV4-1
size: -

CDR3: CASSSGRGDPEAFF
DNA: TGCGCCAGCAGCTCGGGCAGGGGAGACCCTGAAGCTTTCTTT
J: TRBJ1-1
D: -
V: TRBV5-1
size: few

CDR3: CASSHDPGMSNTEAFF
DNA: TGCGCCAGCAGCCATGACCCGGGAATGTCAAACACTGAAGCTTTCTTT
J: TRBJ1-1
D: -
V: TRBV4-3
size: few

CDR3: CASSLDWGVTNNEQFF
DNA: TGTGCCAGCAGCTTAGATTGGGGAGTTACTAACAATGAGCAGTTCTTC
J: TRBJ2-1
D: -
V: TRBV7-2
size: -

CDR3: CASSPGLSNTGELFF
DNA: TGTGCCAGCTCACCAGGACTGTCGAACACCGGGGAGCTGTTTTTT
J: TRBJ2-2
D: -
V: TRBV18
size: -

CDR3: CASSPLGARTDTQYF
DNA: TGTGCCAGCTCACCCTTAGGGGCCCGGACAGATACGCAGTATTTT
J: TRBJ2-3
D: -
V: TRBV18
size: -

CDR3: CASSLSSAVLGYTF
DNA: TGTGCCAGCAGTTTAAGCTCTGCGGTTCTTGGCTACACCTTC
J: TRBJ1-2
D: -
V: TRBV28
size: -

CDR3: CASSLGARVPAGDNEQFF
DNA: TGCGCCAGCAGCTTGGGGGCCAGGGTCCCGGCGGGAGACAATGAGCAGTTCTTC
J: TRBJ2-1
D: TRBD2
V: TRBV5-1
size: -

CDR3: CASSVGQSYGYTF
DNA: TGTGCCAGCAGCGTGGGACAGAGCTATGGCTACACCTTC
J: TRBJ1-2
D: TRBD1
V: TRBV11-2
size: -

CDR3: CASSRPGQDIEAFF
DNA: TGTGCCAGCAGCCGCCCGGGACAGGACATTGAAGCTTTCTTT
J: TRBJ1-1
D: TRBD1
V: TRBV4-2
size: -

CDR3: CASNTGTGGTEQYF
DNA: TGTGCCAGCAATACAGGGACAGGGGGCACCGAGCAGTACTTC
J: TRBJ2-7
D: TRBD1
V: TRBV6-1
size: -

CDR3: CASRPSTIHRTDTQYF
DNA: TGTGCCAGCCGCCCCTCCACGATACACCGCACAGATACGCAGTATTTT
J: TRBJ2-3
D: -
V: TRBV27
size: -

CDR3: CASSEIGGGAGTDTQYF
DNA: TGTGCCAGCAGTGAAATAGGCGGGGGGGCCGGGACAGATACGCAGTATTTT
J: TRBJ2-3
D: TRBD2
V: TRBV6-4
size: -

CDR3: CASSDRYSIGYEQYF
DNA: TGTGCCAGCAGCGACAGGTATAGCATAGGCTACGAGCAGTACTTC
J: TRBJ2-7
D: -
V: TRBV6-5
size: -

CDR3: CASSAGTGVGYGEQFF
DNA: TGTGCCAGCAGTGCCGGGACAGGGGTTGGTTACGGTGAGCAGTTCTTC
J: TRBJ2-1
D: TRBD1
V: TRBV28
size: once

CDR3: CASSLDRGGEQYF
DNA: TGTGCCAGCAGCTTGGACAGGGGAGGCGAGCAGTACTTC
J: TRBJ2-7
D: TRBD1
V: TRBV7-2
size: -

CDR3: CASSLARDRVGYEQYF
DNA: TGTGCCAGCAGCTTGGCCCGGGACAGGGTTGGGTACGAGCAGTACTTC
J: TRBJ2-7
D: TRBD1
V: TRBV5-6
size: -

CDR3: CASSHGGANYNEQFF
DNA: TGTGCCAGCAGCCACGGGGGGGCGAACTACAATGAGCAGTTCTTC
J: TRBJ2-1
D: TRBD2
V: TRBV28
size: -

CDR3: CATSRGVVSPRAGPDTQYF
DNA: TGTGCCACCAGCAGAGGTGTAGTCTCCCCGCGAGCGGGACCAGATACGCAGTATTTT
J: TRBJ2-3
D: TRBD2
V: TRBV15
size: once

CDR3: CASSRAGTTGRNIQYF
DNA: TGTGCCAGCAGCAGAGCCGGGACAACTGGAAGGAACATTCAGTACTTC
J: TRBJ2-4
D: -
V: TRBV5-5
size: -

CDR3: CASSLRQGLSYEQYF
DNA: TGTGCCAGCAGCTTGAGACAGGGCCTCTCCTACGAGCAGTACTTC
J: TRBJ2-7
D: TRBD1
V: TRBV13
size: -

CDR3: CASSQDLTSGGSYEQYF
DNA: TGTGCCAGCAGCCAAGACCTGACTAGCGGGGGTTCCTACGAGCAGTACTTC
J: TRBJ2-7
D: TRBD2
V: TRBV4-2
size: -

CDR3: CASNRGRDNQPQHF
DNA: TGTGCCAGTAATCGAGGGCGGGACAATCAGCCCCAGCATTTT
J: TRBJ1-5
D: -
V: TRBV19
size: few

CDR3: CASNTGGGEQFF
DNA: TGTGCCAGCAACACGGGGGGAGGTGAGCAGTTCTTC
J: TRBJ2-1
D: TRBD2
V: TRBV7-3
size: once